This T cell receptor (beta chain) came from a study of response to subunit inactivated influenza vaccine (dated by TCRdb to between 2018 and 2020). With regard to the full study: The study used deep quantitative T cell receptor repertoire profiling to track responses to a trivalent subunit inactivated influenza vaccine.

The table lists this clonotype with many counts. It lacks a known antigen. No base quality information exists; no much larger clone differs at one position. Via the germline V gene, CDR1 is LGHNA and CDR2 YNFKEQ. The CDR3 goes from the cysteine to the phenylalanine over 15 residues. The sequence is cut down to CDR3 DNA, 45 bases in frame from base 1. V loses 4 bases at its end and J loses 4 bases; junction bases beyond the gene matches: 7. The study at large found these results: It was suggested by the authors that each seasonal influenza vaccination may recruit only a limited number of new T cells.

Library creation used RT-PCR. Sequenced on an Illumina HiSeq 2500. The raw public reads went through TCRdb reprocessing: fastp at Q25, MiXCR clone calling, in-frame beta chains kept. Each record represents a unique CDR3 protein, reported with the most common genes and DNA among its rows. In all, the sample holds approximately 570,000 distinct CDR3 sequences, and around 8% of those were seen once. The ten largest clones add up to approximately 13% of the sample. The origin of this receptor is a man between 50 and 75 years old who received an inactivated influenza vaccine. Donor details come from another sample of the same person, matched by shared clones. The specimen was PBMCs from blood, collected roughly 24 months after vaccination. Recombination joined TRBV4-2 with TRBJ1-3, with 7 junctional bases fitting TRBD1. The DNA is TGTGCCAGCAGCCCAGAAACAGGGGAAGGAAACACCATATATTTT. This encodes CASSPETGEGNTIYF.